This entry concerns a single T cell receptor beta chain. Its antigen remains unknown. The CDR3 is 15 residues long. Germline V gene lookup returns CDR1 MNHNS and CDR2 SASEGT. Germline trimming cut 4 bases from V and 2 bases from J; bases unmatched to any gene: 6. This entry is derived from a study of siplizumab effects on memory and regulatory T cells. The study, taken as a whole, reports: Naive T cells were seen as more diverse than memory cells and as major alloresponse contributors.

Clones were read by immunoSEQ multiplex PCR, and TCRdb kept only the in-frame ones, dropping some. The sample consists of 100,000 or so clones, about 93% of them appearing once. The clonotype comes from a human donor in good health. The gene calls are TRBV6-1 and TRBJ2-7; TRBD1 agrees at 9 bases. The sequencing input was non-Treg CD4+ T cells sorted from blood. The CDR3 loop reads CASSAGTGNPYEQYF. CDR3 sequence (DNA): TGTGCCAGCAGTGCCGGGACAGGGAATCCCTACGAGCAGTACTTC.